This T cell receptor beta chain was obtained from a study of blood T cell repertoires in COVID-19. Across the study: Researchers got acute and convalescent COVID-19 samples from the United States, Italy and Spain. PBMCs, B-cell-depleted T cells, or T cells were the source of the cDNA or gDNA that made up the material.

In the original analysis: It was from reference gene primer amplification that nucleated cell counts were estimated. Using immunoSEQ multiplex PCR, the repertoire was profiled, and TCRdb retains in-frame clones only, with some absent. The V and J calls and clone size come from that table; D and trimming were worked out from the DNA. The sample yields roughly 200,000 clones, 78% seen once. This clonotype was sampled from a woman of 80 years or more with active or convalescent COVID-19. Sequencing was carried out using peripheral blood.

The DNA of the CDR3 is TGCGCCAGCAGTATAGCGGGGGGCCTTTCCAATGAGCAGTTCTTC. As protein: CASSIAGGLSNEQFF. The J gene is TRBJ2-1, the V gene TRBV10-1; 10 bases fit TRBD2. This CDR3 contains 15 residues. Germline V gene sequence: CDR1 WNHNN, CDR2 SYGVQD (reference sequence). With 5 bases clipped from V and 6 bases from J, the junction kept 7 bases outside the gene matches.